What follows is one T cell receptor beta chain and its context. Its cognate antigen is unknown. The data were obtained in a study of cytomegalovirus exposure and HLA in healthy donors. Primers for the PCR totalled 60 Vbeta and 13 Jbeta. Sequencing used immunoSEQ multiplex PCR; TCRdb keeps in-frame clones, though not all of them. The data show around 130,000 clones, about 80% seen once. Trimming stripped 5 bases from V and 0 bases from J, with 8 bases between. The CDR3 totals 15 residues. Germline V lookup: CDR1 SGHTA, CDR2 FQGTGA. Overall study results and limits: Segments of the TCR beta V type were, in most cases, productive about 87% or about 30% of the time in an earlier analysis.

J is TRBJ2-6 and V is TRBV7-3, with D perhaps TRBD1 (5 bases). This TCR came from a man aged 18 to 30 in good health and CMV-seronegative. Sequencing used PBMCs. As DNA, the CDR3 is TGTGCCAGCAGCCTCGACAGCTCTGGGGCCAACGTCCTGACTTTC. Translation: CASSLDSSGANVLTF.